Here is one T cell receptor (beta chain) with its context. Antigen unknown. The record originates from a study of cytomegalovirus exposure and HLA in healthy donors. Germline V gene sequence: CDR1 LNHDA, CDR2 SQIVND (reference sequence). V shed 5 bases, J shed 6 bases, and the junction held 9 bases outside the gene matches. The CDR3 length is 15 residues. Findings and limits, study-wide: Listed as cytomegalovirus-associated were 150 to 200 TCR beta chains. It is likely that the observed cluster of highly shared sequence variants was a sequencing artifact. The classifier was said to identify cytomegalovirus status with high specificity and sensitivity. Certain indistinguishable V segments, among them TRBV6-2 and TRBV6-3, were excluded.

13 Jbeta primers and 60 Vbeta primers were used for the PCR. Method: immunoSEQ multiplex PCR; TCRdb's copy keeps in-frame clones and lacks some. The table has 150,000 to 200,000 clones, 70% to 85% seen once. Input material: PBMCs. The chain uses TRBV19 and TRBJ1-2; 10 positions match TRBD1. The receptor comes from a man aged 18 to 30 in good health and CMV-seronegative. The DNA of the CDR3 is TGTGCCAGTAGTCTCTCCGGGACAGGGGCAGATGGCTACACCTTC. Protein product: CASSLSGTGADGYTF. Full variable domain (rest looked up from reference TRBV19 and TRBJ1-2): DGGITQSPKYLFRKEGQNVTLSCEQNLNHDAMYWYRQDPGQGLRLIYYSQIVNDFQKGDIAEGYSVSREKKESFPLTVTSAQKNPTAFYLCASSLSGTGADGYTFGSGTRLTVV.